Sequencing of this T cell receptor (beta chain) was carried out in a study of regulatory T cells in long-lasting Graves disease. Noted time point: newly diagnosed GD, antithyroid drugs for less than 3 months. Isolated PBMC RNA provided the starting material for the TCR library. In each case, Graves' disease was diagnosed per American Thyroid Association guidelines. Looked up from germline, CDR1 is LGHNA and CDR2 is YSLEER. The CDR3 loop spans 19 amino acids. V lost 0 bases, J lost 5 bases, and 25 bases lay in between. This clonotype showed up just a few times. CDR3 regions were amplified by Arm-PCR using iRepertoire HTBI primers to build TCR beta libraries. TCRdb itself ran the multiplex PCR reads through MiXCR, one entry per CDR3 protein. The sample carries about 350,000 distinct CDR3 sequences, 16% recorded once. The data also belong to a second study, concerning T cells in Graves' hyperthyroidism and ophthalmopathy. In that study: Aged 18 to 65, the patients had hyperthyroidism that was newly diagnosed and had lasted under 2 months.

Here the sequenced sample was peripheral blood mononuclear cells (PBMCs), taken at new diagnosis, from a patient treated with antithyroid drugs. This receptor was identified in a man in his forties with Graves disease. The chain uses TRBV4-3 and TRBJ1-1; maybe TRBD1 (6 bases). CDR3 in amino acids: CASSQEGDFSGGLSTEAFF. CDR3 in DNA: TGCGCCAGCAGCCAAGAGGGGGACTTTTCGGGGGGGCTGAGTACTGAAGCTTTCTTT.